A selection of T cell receptor beta chains follows, all from one sample in a study of blood T cell repertoires in COVID-19. TCRdb keeps only in-frame clones here, not all; method: immunoSEQ multiplex PCR. The table shows roughly 57,000 clones, with over 70% occurring only once. Material for sequencing was peripheral blood. The receptors originated from a man in his 60s with acute or convalescent COVID-19. Both conserved end residues are part of each CDR3. D genes are given only for firm matches. Rows give clone size only sometimes, using once, few, many, or a class for an expanded clone.

j_call,d_call,v_call,clone_size,cdr3_aa,cdr3_nt
TRBJ2-1,TRBD2,TRBV24-1,.,CATSDTTSGNTYNEQFF,TGTGCCACCAGTGATACGACTAGCGGCAACACCTACAATGAGCAGTTCTTC
TRBJ2-5,TRBD1,TRBV2,.,CASRGQTGGAETQYF,TGTGCCAGCAGAGGGCAGACAGGGGGCGCAGAGACCCAGTACTTC
TRBJ2-5,.,TRBV21-1,.,CASRTSREQETQYF,TGTGCCAGCAGGACTAGCCGCGAGCAAGAGACCCAGTACTTC
TRBJ1-4,.,TRBV29-1,.,CSVRRGANEKLFF,TGCAGCGTTCGGCGGGGGGCCAATGAAAAACTGTTTTTT
TRBJ1-1,.,TRBV7-3,few,CASSSGSNTEAFF,TGTGCCAGCAGCTCAGGTTCAAACACTGAAGCTTTCTTT
TRBJ1-2,TRBD1,TRBV19,.,CASSSYRGGDYGYTF,TGTGCCAGTAGCTCTTACAGGGGCGGGGACTATGGCTACACCTTC
TRBJ1-2,.,TRBV2,medium-sized,CASSEAWGDGGYTF,TGTGCCAGCAGTGAAGCCTGGGGGGACGGTGGCTACACCTTC
TRBJ2-5,TRBD2,TRBV5-6,.,CASSLEAGETQYF,TGTGCCAGCAGCTTAGAAGCGGGGGAGACCCAGTACTTC
TRBJ2-2,TRBD2,TRBV4-2,few,CASSPTHRTRSNTGELFF,TGTGCCAGCAGCCCTACCCATAGGACTAGAAGTAACACCGGGGAGCTGTTTTTT
TRBJ1-1,.,TRBV6-1,.,CASSEQGNAEAFF,TGTGCCAGCAGTGAACAGGGTAACGCTGAAGCTTTCTTT
TRBJ1-5,.,TRBV19,.,CASSFLGQSDQPQHF,TGTGCCAGTAGTTTCCTTGGACAGTCTGATCAGCCCCAGCATTTT
TRBJ1-1,.,TRBV29-1,.,CSVERGSSTEAFF,TGCAGCGTTGAAAGGGGTTCGAGCACTGAAGCTTTCTTT
TRBJ2-5,.,TRBV11-1,.,CASSAYGETQYF,TGTGCCAGCAGCGCATACGGGGAGACCCAGTACTTC
TRBJ2-3,.,TRBV27,.,CASTIVTSTDTQYF,TGTGCCAGCACGATTGTTACTAGCACAGATACGCAGTATTTT
TRBJ1-1,.,TRBV12-2,.,CASRLGQVRVHTEAFF,TGTGCAAGTCGGTTAGGACAGGTAAGGGTCCACACTGAAGCTTTCTTT
TRBJ2-6,.,TRBV5-1,.,CASSLRQGTSGANVLTF,TGCGCCAGCAGCTTGAGGCAGGGGACCTCTGGGGCCAACGTCCTGACTTTC
TRBJ1-3,.,TRBV5-8,few,CASSLGPGNTIYF,TGTGCCAGCAGCTTGGGGCCCGGAAACACCATATATTTT
TRBJ2-3,TRBD1,TRBV4-1,.,CASSQQGADTQYF,TGCGCCAGCAGCCAACAGGGGGCAGATACGCAGTATTTT
TRBJ2-7,.,TRBV11-2,.,CASSFGGASYEQYF,TGTGCCAGCAGCTTTGGCGGTGCCTCCTACGAGCAGTACTTC
TRBJ2-3,.,TRBV20-1,.,CSASPGGDTDTQYF,TGCAGTGCTAGTCCCGGGGGTGACACAGATACGCAGTATTTT
TRBJ1-6,.,TRBV2,.,CASGTQKGSPLHF,TGTGCCAGCGGGACTCAAAAGGGTTCACCCCTCCACTTT
TRBJ2-3,TRBD2,TRBV5-1,.,CASSLVGGGSTDTQYF,TGCGCCAGCAGCTTGGTGGGCGGGGGGTCCACAGATACGCAGTATTTT
TRBJ1-1,.,TRBV4-1,.,CASSQYAQSMNTEAFF,TGCGCCAGCAGCCAATACGCACAGTCCATGAACACTGAAGCTTTCTTT
TRBJ2-1,.,TRBV5-1,.,CASSSNRDSHEQFF,TGCGCCAGCAGCTCCAACCGGGACTCCCATGAGCAGTTCTTC
TRBJ2-3,TRBD1,TRBV5-1,.,CASGQGNTDTQYF,TGCGCCTCGGGACAGGGGAACACAGATACGCAGTATTTT
TRBJ1-2,TRBD1,TRBV27,.,CASSSRETGGIGYTF,TGTGCCAGCAGTTCCCGTGAAACAGGGGGCATAGGCTACACCTTC
TRBJ1-5,.,TRBV4-1,.,CASSQSPNQPQHF,TGCGCCAGCAGCCAGAGCCCAAATCAGCCCCAGCATTTT
TRBJ2-3,.,TRBV7-9,few,CASSLAHVEGGDTQYF,TGTGCCAGCAGCTTAGCGCACGTGGAGGGCGGAGATACGCAGTATTTT
TRBJ1-5,TRBD1,TRBV5-8,.,CASSRTGVGNQPQHF,TGTGCCAGCAGCCGGACAGGGGTCGGCAATCAGCCCCAGCATTTT